The rows below give T cell receptor beta chains drawn from one sample of a study of regulatory T cells in long-lasting Graves disease. TCRdb reprocessed the multiplex PCR reads with MiXCR, giving one entry per CDR3 protein. The sample shows about 300,000 distinct CDR3 sequences, roughly a fifth of them seen only once. Sequences were derived from peripheral blood mononuclear cells (PBMCs), sampled when the disease was refractory, from a patient treated with antithyroid drugs. The receptors shown here come from a female donor with Graves disease. Both conserved end residues are part of each CDR3. Fields, in order: D gene, clone size, J gene, V gene, CDR3 length, CDR3 DNA, CDR3 protein. A D gene is named only where the DNA matches it firmly. Clone size is given for some rows only: seen once, a few or many times, or a class if the clone is expanded.

- | - | TRBJ2-7 | TRBV7-2 | 14 | TGTGCCAGCAGCCCCCTGGGGATGGCTTACGAGCAGTACTTC | CASSPLGMAYEQYF
- | many | TRBJ1-1 | TRBV28 | 16 | TGTGCCAGCGGGGTCCCCCTCCGGCCGCGGGACAATGAAGCTTTCTTT | CASGVPLRPRDNEAFF
- | many | TRBJ1-4 | TRBV20-1 | 16 | TGCAGTGCTAGATTTACAGGGCGAGAAACTAATGAAAAACTGTTTTTT | CSARFTGRETNEKLFF
- | many | TRBJ2-5 | TRBV3-1 | 12 | TGTGCCAGCAGCCAAGATCAAGAGACCCAGTACTTC | CASSQDQETQYF
- | - | TRBJ2-7 | TRBV6-1 | 12 | TGTGCCAGCAGTCGGACAGCTGGTGAGCAGTACTTC | CASSRTAGEQYF
- | many | TRBJ1-5 | TRBV6-1 | 13 | TGTGCCAGCAGTGATGTCGGAGATCAGCCCCAGCATTTT | CASSDVGDQPQHF
- | many | TRBJ1-3 | TRBV28 | 17 | TGTGCCAGCAGTTCCCCCCCTGGACGGGACTCTGGAAACACCATATATTTT | CASSSPPGRDSGNTIYF
- | - | TRBJ1-5 | TRBV4-2 | 17 | TGTGCCAGCAGCCAAGACGGCGGGGCTGAAGATAATCAGCCCCAGCATTTT | CASSQDGGAEDNQPQHF
- | many | TRBJ1-1 | TRBV27 | 15 | TGTGCCAGCAGTCCTACGAGACCTCCGGGCACTGAAGCTTTCTTT | CASSPTRPPGTEAFF
- | - | TRBJ1-3 | TRBV30 | 12 | TGTGCCTGGATGGGGGCTGGAAACACCATATATTTT | CAWMGAGNTIYF
- | many | TRBJ2-7 | TRBV10-3 | 14 | TGTGCCATCAGTGACGGACAATCGGCACTTGGGCAGTACTTC | CAISDGQSALGQYF
- | few | TRBJ2-7 | TRBV29-1 | 14 | TGCAGCGTTGAGAGCGGTGGGGGGAACTACGAGCAGTACTTC | CSVESGGGNYEQYF
- | many | TRBJ2-5 | TRBV11-2 | 14 | TGTGCCAGCAGCGACGGGGGCCGTCAAGAGACCCAGTACTTC | CASSDGGRQETQYF
TRBD1 | many | TRBJ1-1 | TRBV7-2 | 14 | TGTGCCAGTAGGAGGACAGGAACGAACACTGAAGCTTTCTTT | CASRRTGTNTEAFF
- | - | TRBJ1-2 | TRBV7-2 | 13 | TGTGCCAGCAGCTTCGTAGGGACCTATGGCTACACCTTC | CASSFVGTYGYTF
- | - | TRBJ1-5 | TRBV10-3 | 15 | TGTGCCATCAGTGAAGAAGGGAGCGGCAATCAGCCCCAGCATTTT | CAISEEGSGNQPQHF
- | once | TRBJ2-2 | TRBV20-1 | 14 | TGCAGTGCTAGAGGAGGGCAGAACACCGGGGAGCTGTTTTTT | CSARGGQNTGELFF
- | - | TRBJ1-1 | TRBV28 | 16 | TGTGCCAGCGTCACCAAGACCAAGTCCAAGAACACTGAAGCTTTCTTT | CASVTKTKSKNTEAFF
- | many | TRBJ1-2 | TRBV27 | 11 | TGTGCCAGCAGGTCTGGGTATGGCTACACCTTC | CASRSGYGYTF
- | - | TRBJ1-2 | TRBV13 | 13 | TGTGCCAGCAGCTTAGTATCAGGGAATGGCTACACCTTC | CASSLVSGNGYTF
- | many | TRBJ1-3 | TRBV28 | 17 | TGTGCCAGCAGTTGGGGGCTTGGGGCAGGGTCTGGAAACACCATATATTTT | CASSWGLGAGSGNTIYF
- | - | TRBJ1-1 | TRBV30 | 13 | TGTGCCTGGAGCTACGGCTTGAACACTGAAGCTTTCTTT | CAWSYGLNTEAFF